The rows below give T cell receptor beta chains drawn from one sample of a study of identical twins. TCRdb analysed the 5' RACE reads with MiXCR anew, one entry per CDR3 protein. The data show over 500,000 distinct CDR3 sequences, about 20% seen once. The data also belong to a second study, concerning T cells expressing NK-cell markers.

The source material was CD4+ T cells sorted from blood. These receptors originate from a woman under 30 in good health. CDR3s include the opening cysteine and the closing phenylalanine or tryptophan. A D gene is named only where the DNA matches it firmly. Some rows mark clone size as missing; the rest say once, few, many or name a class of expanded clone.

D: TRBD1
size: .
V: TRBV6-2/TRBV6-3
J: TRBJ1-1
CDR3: CASSWDRREAFF
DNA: TGTGCCAGCAGTTGGGACAGGCGGGAGGCTTTCTTT

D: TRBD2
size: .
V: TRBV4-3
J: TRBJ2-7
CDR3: CASSQDRDYTYEQYF
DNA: TGCGCCAGCAGCCAAGATCGGGACTACACCTACGAGCAGTACTTC

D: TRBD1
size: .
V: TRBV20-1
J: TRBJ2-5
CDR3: CSATTSGGGIETQYF
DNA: TGCAGTGCTACCACGTCAGGGGGCGGGATCGAGACCCAGTACTTC

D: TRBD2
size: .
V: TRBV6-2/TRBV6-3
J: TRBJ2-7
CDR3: CASSSLAGVYEQYF
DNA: TGTGCCAGCAGTTCCCTAGCGGGCGTATACGAGCAGTACTTC

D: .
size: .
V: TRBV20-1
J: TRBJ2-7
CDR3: CSAEPGTSYEQYF
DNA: TGCAGTGCGGAGCCCGGGACCTCCTACGAGCAGTACTTC

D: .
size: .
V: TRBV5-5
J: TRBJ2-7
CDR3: CASSRLGSSEQYF
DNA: TGTGCCAGCAGCCGGCTTGGCAGTAGCGAGCAGTACTTC

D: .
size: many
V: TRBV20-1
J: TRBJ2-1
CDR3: CSAGRGSNEQFF
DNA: TGCAGTGCCGGACGGGGGTCGAATGAGCAGTTCTTC

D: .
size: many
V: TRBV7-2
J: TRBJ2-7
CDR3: CASSSSTSGFAQYF
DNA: TGTGCCAGCAGCTCGAGCACGAGCGGATTCGCGCAGTACTTC

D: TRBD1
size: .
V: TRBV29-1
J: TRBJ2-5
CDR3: CSVITGVKETQYF
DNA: TGCAGCGTTATAACAGGGGTGAAAGAGACCCAGTACTTC

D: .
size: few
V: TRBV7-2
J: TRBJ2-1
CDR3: CASSLARGNEQFF
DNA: TGTGCCAGCAGCTTAGCCAGGGGTAATGAGCAGTTCTTC

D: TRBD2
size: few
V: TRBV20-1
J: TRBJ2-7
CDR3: CSARAPGLAGGRRLYEQYF
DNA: TGCAGTGCTAGAGCCCCGGGACTAGCGGGGGGACGCAGGCTATACGAGCAGTACTTC

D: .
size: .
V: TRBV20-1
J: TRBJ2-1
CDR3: CSASRTYNEQFF
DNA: TGCAGTGCTAGCCGGACCTACAATGAGCAGTTCTTC

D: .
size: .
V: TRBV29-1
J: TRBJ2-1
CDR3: CSVGPNLGVYNEQFF
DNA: TGCAGCGTTGGCCCCAACCTTGGAGTGTACAATGAGCAGTTCTTC

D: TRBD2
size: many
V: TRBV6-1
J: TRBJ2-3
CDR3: CASGPGLAGDTQYF
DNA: TGTGCCAGCGGACCGGGACTAGCGGGGGATACGCAGTATTTT

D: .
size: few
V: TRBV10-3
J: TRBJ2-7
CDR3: CAISDVGITYEQYF
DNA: TGTGCCATCAGTGATGTAGGAATTACCTACGAGCAGTACTTC

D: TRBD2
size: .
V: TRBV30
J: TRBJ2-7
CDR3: CAWRPSGTLEQYF
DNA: TGTGCCTGGAGGCCTAGCGGAACCCTGGAGCAGTACTTC

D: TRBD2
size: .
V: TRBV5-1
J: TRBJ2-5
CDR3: CASSSGIAGGEETQYF
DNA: TGCGCCAGCAGCTCAGGGATAGCGGGAGGAGAAGAGACCCAGTACTTC

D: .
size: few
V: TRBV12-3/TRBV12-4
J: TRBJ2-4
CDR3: CASSLGLGSGRGAKNIQYF
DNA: TGTGCCAGCAGTTTAGGTCTTGGATCGGGGCGAGGCGCCAAAAACATTCAGTACTTC

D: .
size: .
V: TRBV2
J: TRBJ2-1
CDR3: CASSQTRFSYNEQFF
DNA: TGTGCCAGCAGCCAAACACGATTCTCCTACAATGAGCAGTTCTTC

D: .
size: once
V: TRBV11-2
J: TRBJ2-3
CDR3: CASSKALQGRADTQYF
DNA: TGTGCCAGCAGCAAGGCCCTACAGGGTAGGGCAGATACGCAGTATTTT

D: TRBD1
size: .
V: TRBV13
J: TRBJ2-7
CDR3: CASSRFGTGGHEQYF
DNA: TGTGCCAGCAGCCGATTCGGGACAGGGGGCCACGAGCAGTACTTC

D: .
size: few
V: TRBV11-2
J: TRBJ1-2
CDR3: CASSLVGGQGRFNYGYTF
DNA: TGTGCCAGCAGCTTGGTCGGCGGGCAGGGACGATTTAACTATGGCTACACCTTC

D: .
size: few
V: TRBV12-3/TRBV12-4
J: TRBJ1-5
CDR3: CASSSGWHQPQHF
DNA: TGTGCCAGCAGCTCAGGATGGCATCAGCCCCAGCATTTT

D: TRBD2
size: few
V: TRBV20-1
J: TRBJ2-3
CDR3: CSAQRGVGDTQYF
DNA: TGCAGTGCTCAGCGGGGGGTTGGGGATACGCAGTATTTT

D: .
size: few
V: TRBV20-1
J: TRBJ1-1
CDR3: CSARDHQGNTEAFF
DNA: TGCAGTGCTAGAGATCACCAGGGGAACACTGAAGCTTTCTTT

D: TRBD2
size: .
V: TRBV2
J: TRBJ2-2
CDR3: CASRGLVDTGELFF
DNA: TGTGCCAGCAGAGGACTAGTGGACACCGGGGAGCTGTTTTTT

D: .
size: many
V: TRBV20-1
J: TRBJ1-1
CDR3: CSVTQGNTEAFF
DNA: TGCAGTGTTACTCAGGGGAACACTGAAGCTTTCTTT

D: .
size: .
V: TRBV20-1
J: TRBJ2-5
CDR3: CSAPRGIGETQYF
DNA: TGCAGTGCTCCCAGAGGAATAGGGGAGACCCAGTACTTC

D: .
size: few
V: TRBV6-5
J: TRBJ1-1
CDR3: CASRRGGTEAFF
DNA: TGTGCCAGCCGGCGAGGGGGGACTGAAGCTTTCTTT

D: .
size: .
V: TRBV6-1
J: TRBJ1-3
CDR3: CASSATPSPGNTIYF
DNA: TGTGCCAGCAGTGCTACCCCCTCGCCTGGAAACACCATATATTTT

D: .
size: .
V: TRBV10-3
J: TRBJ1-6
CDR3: CAISETGSSSPLHF
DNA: TGTGCCATCAGTGAGACAGGGTCGAGTTCACCCCTCCACTTT

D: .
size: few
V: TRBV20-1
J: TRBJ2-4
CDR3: CGVFGRAKNIQYF
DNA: TGCGGAGTGTTTGGGCGAGCCAAAAACATTCAGTACTTC

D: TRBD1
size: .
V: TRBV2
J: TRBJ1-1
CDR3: CASSEIPRQGWTEAFF
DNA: TGTGCCAGCAGTGAAATCCCTCGACAGGGCTGGACTGAAGCTTTCTTT

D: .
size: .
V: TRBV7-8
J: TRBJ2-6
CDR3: CATLRGTGANVLTF
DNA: TGTGCCACCTTACGGGGGACCGGGGCCAACGTCCTGACTTTC

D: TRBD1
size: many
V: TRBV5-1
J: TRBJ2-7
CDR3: CASSGDRGIYEQYF
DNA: TGCGCCAGCAGCGGTGACAGGGGAATCTATGAGCAGTACTTC

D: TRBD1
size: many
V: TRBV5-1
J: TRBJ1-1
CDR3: CASSGTVNTEAFF
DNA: TGTGCCAGCAGCGGGACAGTGAACACTGAAGCTTTCTTT

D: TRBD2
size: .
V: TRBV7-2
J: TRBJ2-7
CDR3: CASSIAGALYEQYF
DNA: TGTGCCAGCAGTATAGCGGGAGCGCTATACGAGCAGTACTTC

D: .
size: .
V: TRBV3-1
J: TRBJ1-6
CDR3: CASSQLTAWSNSPLHF
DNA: TGTGCCAGCAGCCAACTCACCGCGTGGTCTAATTCACCCCTCCACTTT

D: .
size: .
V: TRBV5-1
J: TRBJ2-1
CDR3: CASSLRVGDGYEQFF
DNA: TGCGCCAGCAGCCTCCGGGTGGGGGATGGATATGAGCAGTTCTTC

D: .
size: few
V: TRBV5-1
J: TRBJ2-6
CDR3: CASSVRSGANVLTF
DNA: TGCGCCAGCAGCGTGCGCTCTGGGGCCAACGTCCTGACTTTC

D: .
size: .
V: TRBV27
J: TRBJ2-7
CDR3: CASSLSFAGEQYF
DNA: TGTGCCAGCAGTTTAAGCTTCGCCGGCGAGCAGTACTTC

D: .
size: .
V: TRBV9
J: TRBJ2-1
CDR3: CASSVEALGNEQFF
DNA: TGTGCCAGCAGCGTAGAGGCCCTGGGGAATGAGCAGTTCTTC

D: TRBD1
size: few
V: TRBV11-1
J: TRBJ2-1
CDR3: CASSRSGGFYNEQFF
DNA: TGTGCCAGCAGCAGGTCAGGGGGATTCTACAATGAGCAGTTCTTC

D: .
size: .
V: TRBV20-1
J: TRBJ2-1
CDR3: CSAGNDADEQFF
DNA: TGCAGTGCTGGCAATGACGCGGATGAGCAGTTCTTC

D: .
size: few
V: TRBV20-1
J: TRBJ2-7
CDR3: CSASIMRTYEQYF
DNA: TGCAGTGCTAGTATCATGAGAACTTACGAGCAGTACTTC

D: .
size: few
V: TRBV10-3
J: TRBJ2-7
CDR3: CAISEKAFEQYF
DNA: TGTGCCATCAGTGAAAAAGCTTTCGAGCAGTACTTC

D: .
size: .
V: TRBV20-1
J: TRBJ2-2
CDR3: CSARDPQRASGGELFF
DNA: TGCAGTGCTAGAGATCCACAGCGGGCTTCGGGCGGGGAGCTGTTTTTT

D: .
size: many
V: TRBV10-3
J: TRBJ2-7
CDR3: CAISRLEGATWQYF
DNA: TGTGCCATCAGCCGCCTGGAGGGGGCAACTTGGCAGTACTTC

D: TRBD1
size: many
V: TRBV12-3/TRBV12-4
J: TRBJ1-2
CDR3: CASTWDRGRVYGYTF
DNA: TGTGCCAGCACCTGGGACAGGGGGCGCGTCTATGGCTACACCTTC

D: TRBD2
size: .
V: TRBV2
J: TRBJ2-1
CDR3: CASSKLLAASYNEQFF
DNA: TGTGCCAGCAGTAAATTACTAGCGGCCTCCTACAATGAGCAGTTCTTC

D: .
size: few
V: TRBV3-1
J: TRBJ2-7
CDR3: CASSLGVNEQYF
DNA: TGTGCCAGCAGCCTTGGAGTTAACGAGCAGTACTTC

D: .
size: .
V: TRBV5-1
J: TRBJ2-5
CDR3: CASSLVGTVGETQYF
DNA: TGCGCCAGCAGCTTGGTAGGGACGGTAGGGGAGACCCAGTACTTC

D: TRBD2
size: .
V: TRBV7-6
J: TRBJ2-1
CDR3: CASSLAGGAARGNEQFF
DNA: TGTGCCAGCAGCCTAGCGGGGGGGGCAGCTCGGGGTAATGAGCAGTTCTTC